A selection of T cell receptor beta chains follows, all from one sample in a study of metastatic and nonmetastatic thyroid tumors. Through MiXCR, TCRdb re-clonotyped the PCR reads. The data hold about 6,400 clones, with more than 25% observed a single time. Sequencing input: tumor tissue. Receptors were obtained from a female donor with papillary thyroid cancer or a benign thyroid nodule (not recorded which). Some clones in this sample may be carry-over from other donors' samples. The CDR3 runs from the conserved cysteine through the conserved F or W. Each record gives: V gene, J gene, CDR3 length, CDR3 protein.

v_gene: TRBV19
j_gene: TRBJ2-1
len: 18
CDR3aa: CASSSRTGWLDSYNEQFF

v_gene: TRBV12-3/TRBV12-4
j_gene: TRBJ2-1
len: 15
CDR3aa: CASSYGTSGYNEQFF

v_gene: TRBV25-1
j_gene: TRBJ2-7
len: 14
CDR3aa: CASRGRGQYYEQYF

v_gene: TRBV6-1
j_gene: TRBJ2-6
len: 17
CDR3aa: CASSRASPVSGANVLTF

v_gene: TRBV28
j_gene: TRBJ1-4
len: 14
CDR3aa: CASRSTGRNEKLFF

v_gene: TRBV5-1
j_gene: TRBJ2-3
len: 15
CDR3aa: CASSLGGLTADTQYF

v_gene: TRBV20-1
j_gene: TRBJ2-3
len: 14
CDR3aa: CSARGSGRAQEQYF

v_gene: TRBV9
j_gene: TRBJ2-1
len: 16
CDR3aa: CASSVYGTSGLNEQFF

v_gene: TRBV24-1
j_gene: TRBJ1-5
len: 13
CDR3aa: CATSDRETQPQHF

v_gene: TRBV6-1
j_gene: TRBJ2-7
len: 13
CDR3aa: CASGPRAAHEQYF

v_gene: TRBV5-1
j_gene: TRBJ1-2
len: 16
CDR3aa: CASSPVGGLPGDGYTF

v_gene: TRBV27
j_gene: TRBJ2-7
len: 14
CDR3aa: CASRSQGVNYEQYF

v_gene: TRBV6-1
j_gene: TRBJ2-2
len: 15
CDR3aa: CASSGLADRNGELFF

v_gene: TRBV2
j_gene: TRBJ2-7
len: 13
CDR3aa: CAGDGQGAREQYF

v_gene: TRBV6-1
j_gene: TRBJ2-1
len: 16
CDR3aa: CASSDGATGVYNEQFF

v_gene: TRBV5-1
j_gene: TRBJ1-2
len: 12
CDR3aa: CASSLGAGGYTF

v_gene: TRBV7-2
j_gene: TRBJ2-7
len: 15
CDR3aa: CASSLAPREYYEQYF

v_gene: TRBV29-1
j_gene: TRBJ1-1
len: 12
CDR3aa: CSGGQRNTEAFF

v_gene: TRBV27
j_gene: TRBJ2-1
len: 14
CDR3aa: CASSFKGVRGEQFF

v_gene: TRBV12-5
j_gene: TRBJ2-5
len: 20
CDR3aa: CASGSHWTSGSRVPQETQYF

v_gene: TRBV12-3/TRBV12-4
j_gene: TRBJ2-5
len: 15
CDR3aa: CASSLADDRQETQYF

v_gene: TRBV27
j_gene: TRBJ2-7
len: 16
CDR3aa: CASSAASGVEPYEQYF

v_gene: TRBV5-1
j_gene: TRBJ1-2
len: 14
CDR3aa: CASSLSGQAYGYTF

v_gene: TRBV15
j_gene: TRBJ1-2
len: 17
CDR3aa: CATSRDYSGNYNYGYTF

v_gene: TRBV20-1
j_gene: TRBJ2-7
len: 12
CDR3aa: CSARDRDYEQYF

v_gene: TRBV6-1
j_gene: TRBJ2-2
len: 11
CDR3aa: CASEGLGELFF

v_gene: TRBV20-1
j_gene: TRBJ2-7
len: 17
CDR3aa: CSAATNRASLTRYEQYF

v_gene: TRBV11-2
j_gene: TRBJ1-6
len: 14
CDR3aa: CASSLVALNSPLHF

v_gene: TRBV5-1
j_gene: TRBJ1-1
len: 15
CDR3aa: CAGSLVGGMSTEAFF

v_gene: TRBV14
j_gene: TRBJ2-3
len: 17
CDR3aa: CASSQDPAGSSTDTQYF

v_gene: TRBV12-3/TRBV12-4
j_gene: TRBJ2-3
len: 13
CDR3aa: CASSLSGRGTQYF

v_gene: TRBV7-2
j_gene: TRBJ2-1
len: 16
CDR3aa: CASSLGTSGTYNEQFF

v_gene: TRBV6-1
j_gene: TRBJ1-5
len: 15
CDR3aa: CASSPPPFANQPQHF

v_gene: TRBV6-1
j_gene: TRBJ1-2
len: 13
CDR3aa: CASGPGPNYGYTF

v_gene: TRBV15
j_gene: TRBJ2-1
len: 16
CDR3aa: CATSREKGLASNEQFF

v_gene: TRBV20-1
j_gene: TRBJ2-7
len: 13
CDR3aa: CSAPDRGGYEQYF

v_gene: TRBV5-4
j_gene: TRBJ1-5
len: 17
CDR3aa: CASSLDRVPRSNQPQHF

v_gene: TRBV19
j_gene: TRBJ2-7
len: 13
CDR3aa: CASSIDLGQEQYF

v_gene: TRBV27
j_gene: TRBJ2-2
len: 19
CDR3aa: CASRIYRGQGATWTGELFF

v_gene: TRBV28
j_gene: TRBJ2-3
len: 11
CDR3aa: CASSWTGAQYF

v_gene: TRBV15
j_gene: TRBJ2-7
len: 16
CDR3aa: CATSTDGLGSEAERYF

v_gene: TRBV24-1
j_gene: TRBJ1-5
len: 14
CDR3aa: CATRGQGQGQPQHF